This entry lists 21 T cell receptor beta chains sequenced from one sample in a study of blood T cell repertoires in COVID-19. TCRdb's copy holds only in-frame clones and misses some; the assay was immunoSEQ multiplex PCR. The sample contains 150,000 to 200,000 clones, around four fifths of which appear only once. Sequenced sample: peripheral blood. The receptors were gathered from a woman of 80 years or more with acute or convalescent COVID-19.

This chain links TRBV12-3 or TRBV12-4 with TRBJ1-2; D unclear. Trimming removed 3 bases at V and 3 bases at J, with 8 bases between. The CDR3 sequence is 13 residues long. The CDR3 region is CASSFRRDYGYTF. In nucleotides, the CDR3 is TGTGCCAGCAGTTTCCGTCGTGACTATGGCTACACCTTC.

V gene TRBV5-4 combines with J gene TRBJ2-2; possibly TRBD2 for D (5 bases). The CDR3 covers 15 residues. The germline V gene encodes CDR1 SGHNT and CDR2 YYREEE (reference sequence). Trimming left V 3 bases short and J 5 bases short, with 14 bases between. The CDR3 protein is CASSSPDYGTGELFF. The CDR3 DNA reads TGTGCCAGCAGCTCCCCCGACTACGGGACCGGGGAGCTGTTTTTT.

The rearrangement links TRBV28 to TRBJ2-5; 7 bases are a match to TRBD2. The length of the CDR3 is 15 residues. Germline V gene data show CDR1 as MDHEN and CDR2 as SYDVKM. The ends lost 2 bases at V and 5 bases at J; junction bases unmatched: 8. The CDR3 nucleotides are TGTGCCAGCAGTTTAATGGGAGGGAGTCGGGAGACCCAGTACTTC. It yields the protein CASSLMGGSRETQYF. Together with reference TRBV28 and TRBJ2-5, the CDR3 gives the full variable domain: DVKVTQSSRYLVKRTGEKVFLECVQDMDHENMFWYRQDPGLGLRLIYFSYDVKMKEKGDIPEGYSVSREKKERFSLILESASTNQTSMYLCASSLMGGSRETQYFGPGTRLLVL.

The chain joins TRBV5-4 to TRBJ2-5, with D possibly being TRBD1 (5 bases). This CDR3 contains 15 residues. V shed 0 bases and J shed 2 bases, with 11 bases lying between them. Germline V gene lookup returns CDR1 SGHNT and CDR2 YYREEE (reference sequence). CDR3 DNA sequence: TGTGCCAGCAGCTTGGGGGCAGGGCTGCAAGAGACCCAGTACTTC. It codes for CASSLGAGLQETQYF.

The chain is built from TRBV6-5 and TRBJ2-1; TRBD1 might be the D (5 bases). CDR3 size: 15 residues. V lost 6 bases, J lost 0 bases, and 12 bases lay in between. Germline CDR1 is MNHEY and CDR2 is SVGAGI. The CDR3 nucleotides read TGTGCCAGCAGAGCCTCAGGGCCCTCCTACAATGAGCAGTTCTTC. It translates to CASRASGPSYNEQFF.

The gene calls are TRBV6-4 and TRBJ2-1, with a possible D match to TRBD1 (7 bases). Trimming removed 4 bases at V and 6 bases at J, with 16 bases between. CDR1 MRHNA and CDR2 SNTAGT come from the germline V gene. The CDR3 has 15 residues. The CDR3 is CASSALWGDSNEQFF. The DNA for the CDR3 is TGTGCCAGCAGTGCCCTGTGGGGGGACAGCAATGAGCAGTTCTTC.

The chain links TRBV9 to TRBJ1-1, with 8 positions matching TRBD1. The germline CDR1 and CDR2 sequences are SGDLS and YYNGEE. CDR3 length equals 15 residues. V lost 3 bases to trimming and J lost 2 bases; unmatched junction nucleotides: 6. The CDR3 DNA follows: TGTGCCAGCAGCGCCACTGGACAGGGAAACACTGAAGCTTTCTTT. Its translation is CASSATGQGNTEAFF.

In DNA, the CDR3 is TGTGCCAGCAGCTTAGCAGGGAGATCGTCCTTCCAAGAGACCCAGTACTTC. Translated: CASSLAGRSSFQETQYF. The chain employs TRBV7-2 and TRBJ2-5, with D possibly matching TRBD2 (5 bases). CDR1 is SGHTA, CDR2 FQGNSA, per germline. The CDR3 sequence is 17 residues long. Trimming took 0 bases from V and 1 from J, leaving 15 bases between them.

The chain recombines TRBV19 with TRBJ1-2; no clear D. This CDR3 comprises 13 residues. V lost 7 bases, J lost 7 bases, and 16 bases lay in between. Germline V CDR1 and CDR2: LNHDA, SQIVND (reference sequence). The CDR3 spells CASTQAGVLGYTF. The DNA for the CDR3 is TGTGCCAGTACTCAGGCTGGTGTACTTGGCTACACCTTC.

The chain recombines TRBV24-1 with TRBJ2-3, with D perhaps TRBD1 (6 bases). The germline V gene encodes CDR1 KGHDR and CDR2 SFDVKD. Trimming pared 4 bases from V and 6 bases from J, leaving 19 bases between. The CDR3 totals 16 residues. DNA for the CDR3: TGTGCCACCAGTGACCCTGGCAGGGGTGGAGCGGATACGCAGTATTTT. Its protein product is CATSDPGRGGADTQYF.

The chain couples TRBV28 to TRBJ2-5, with 7 bases that match TRBD1. The germline gives CDR1 MDHEN, CDR2 SYDVKM. V trimming: 5 bases; J trimming: 4 bases; junction bases outside the gene matches: 7. The CDR3 covers 14 residues. CDR3 DNA sequence: TGTGCCAGCAGTCGCTTACAGGGGAGAGAGACCCAGTACTTC. This sequence encodes CASSRLQGRETQYF.

This chain connects TRBV6-9 to TRBJ1-1; 9 bases agree with TRBD1. CDR3 length equals 19 residues. Germline loops: CDR1 MNHGY, CDR2 SVAAGI. Trimming removed 2 bases from V and 4 bases from J; junction bases left unmatched: 17. The DNA of the CDR3 is TGTGCCAGCAGTTATCCTTCGTCTTCGGGGACAGGGAAGGCCACTGAAGCTTTCTTT. Protein product: CASSYPSSSGTGKATEAFF.

V gene TRBV2 combines with J gene TRBJ2-7, with D possibly TRBD2 on 6 matching bases. The CDR3 totals 15 residues. CDR1 is SNHLY, CDR2 FYNNEI, per germline. V lost 2 bases, J lost 0 bases, and 11 bases lay in between. CDR3 residues: CASSEFGRTSYEQYF. The DNA of the CDR3 is TGTGCCAGCAGTGAATTTGGGAGGACCTCCTACGAGCAGTACTTC.

The chain carries TRBV18 and TRBJ1-2, with 8 bases lining up with TRBD1. The CDR3 totals 16 residues. Germline CDR1 KGHSH, CDR2 LQKENI. V gave up 6 bases and J gave up 4 bases; unmatched junction bases: 13. Here the CDR3 reads CASSRDGTGVSYGYTF. Written as DNA, the CDR3 is TGTGCCAGCTCGCGAGACGGGACAGGAGTCTCCTATGGCTACACCTTC.

The V and J genes are TRBV12-3 or TRBV12-4 and TRBJ2-1; possibly TRBD2 for D (5 bases). The V gene lost 7 bases and the J gene lost 9 bases, with 13 bases spanning the gap. This CDR3 is built from 12 residues. The CDR3 DNA sequence: TGTGCCAGCACCCCCGGAGGCCCTGAGCAGTTCTTC. This gives the protein CASTPGGPEQFF.

The chain employs TRBV10-2 and TRBJ1-1; unclear D gene. Deletions cut 6 bases from V and 0 bases from J, with 8 bases between. The CDR3 has 13 amino acids. Looked up from germline, CDR1 is WSHSY and CDR2 is SAAADI. In nucleotides, the CDR3 is TGCGCCAGCAGACGTCTAATGAACACTGAAGCTTTCTTT. This encodes CASRRLMNTEAFF.

The chain combines TRBV19 with TRBJ1-2, with no clear D. This CDR3 spans 13 amino acids. V was trimmed by 7 bases and J by 8 bases, leaving 17 bases between them. Germline V gene sequence: CDR1 LNHDA, CDR2 SQIVND (reference sequence). The CDR3 bases are TGTGCCAGTATCTCGGGCCTAGCGGGCGGCTACACCTTC. It is translated as CASISGLAGGYTF. Full variable domain (remainder filled in from reference TRBV19 and TRBJ1-2): DGGITQSPKYLFRKEGQNVTLSCEQNLNHDAMYWYRQDPGQGLRLIYYSQIVNDFQKGDIAEGYSVSREKKESFPLTVTSAQKNPTAFYLCASISGLAGGYTFGSGTRLTVV.

The rearrangement links TRBV4-2 to TRBJ2-3, with 9 bases fitting TRBD2. The germline gives CDR1 LGHNA, CDR2 YNFKEQ. The V and J ends lost 1 base and 6 bases, in that order; junction bases with no gene match: 8. The CDR3 runs 16 residues. The CDR3 reads CASSQVGVAGVDTQYF. The CDR3 nucleotides are TGTGCCAGCAGCCAAGTAGGAGTAGCGGGGGTGGATACGCAGTATTTT.

The V call is TRBV19, the J call TRBJ1-1; D possibly corresponds to TRBD1 (6 bases). Germline-derived CDR1 and CDR2 are LNHDA and SQIVND (reference sequence). The CDR3 loop spans 14 amino acids. V was cut by 5 bases and J by 1 base, with 11 bases left in between. CDR3 coding DNA: TGTGCCAGTAGTGCCAGGGGTTGGAACACTGAAGCTTTCTTT. Translating gives CASSARGWNTEAFF.

The V call is TRBV5-4, the J call TRBJ2-7; 8 bases map to TRBD2. From germline, CDR1 is SGHNT and CDR2 YYREEE (reference sequence). This CDR3 has 13 amino acids. V shed 0 bases and J 7 bases; nucleotides not matched to a gene: 3. CDR3: CASSLAGLVEQYF. DNA for the CDR3: TGTGCCAGCAGCTTGGCGGGACTAGTGGAGCAGTACTTC.

A single count supports this clone. CDR3 sequence reads: CASSLAGTSGTGELFF. CDR3 bases: TGTGCCAGCAGCTTAGCGGGGACTAGCGGCACCGGGGAGCTGTTTTTT. The V gene is TRBV13, the J gene TRBJ2-2, with 11 nucleotides matching TRBD2. Germline CDR1 and CDR2: PRHDT and FYEKMQ (reference sequence). Germline trimming cut 1 base from V and 4 bases from J; bases unmatched to any gene: 2. There are 16 residues in the CDR3.